The next 13 T cell receptor beta chains were all read from a single sample in a study of blood T cells in healthy people across ages (dated by TCRdb to 2014 to 2015). Libraries were built with 5' RACE. Sequencing relied on an Illumina HiSeq 2500. The second PCR ran for roughly 6 to 11 cycles and used a J-beta primer mix along with a sample-barcoded 5' primer. TCRdb took the public reads, trimmed them with fastp at Q25, ran MiXCR for clone calling and kept in-frame beta chains. Each CDR3 protein appears once, grouped with its most common genes and DNA. This sample holds around 700,000 distinct CDR3 sequences; roughly 25% were observed only once. The top ten clones comprise more than 7.5% of the sample. Separately, the same data were catalogued under a study of T cells of mothers and their children.

Specimen: blood. Receptor source: a boy younger than 18 in good health.

This chain links TRBV19 with TRBJ1-2; TRBD1 is a possible D gene (5 bases). The CDR3 has 15 residues. CDR1 is LNHDA and CDR2 is SQIVND in the germline V gene (reference sequence). V lost 5 bases and J 2 bases, leaving 15 bases between the germline ends. The CDR3 DNA is TGTGCCAGTAGTGGACCCTCGGCAGGGAACTATGGCTACACCTTC. This encodes CASSGPSAGNYGYTF.

This clonotype was detected a few times. This chain links TRBV6-2 or TRBV6-3 with TRBJ2-1; TRBD2 agrees at 8 bases. Germline lookup yields CDR1 MNHEY and CDR2 SVGEGT. There are 14 residues in the CDR3. The ends lost 5 bases at V and 6 bases at J; junction bases unmatched: 6. CDR3 sequence: CASSTGLAFNEQFF. In nucleotides, the CDR3 is TGTGCCAGCAGTACCGGACTAGCCTTCAATGAGCAGTTCTTC.

Only a few counts were recorded for this clonotype. The chain uses TRBV7-6 and TRBJ1-4; possible D gene TRBD1, 5 bases. The CDR3 spans 15 residues. Germline loops: CDR1 SGHVS, CDR2 FNYEAQ. V lost 5 bases and J lost 6, with 16 bases in between. The CDR3 loop reads CASSLRGEGDEKLFF. CDR3 bases: TGTGCCAGCAGCCTCCGAGGGGAGGGTGATGAAAAACTGTTTTTT.

As to this clonotype: As the CDR3 is not closed by the conserved phenylalanine or tryptophan, this likely results from a read error. This chain links TRBV7-2 with TRBJ2-7; D is unresolved. V lost 4 bases and J lost 6, with 10 bases in between. Germline V CDR1 and CDR2: SGHTA, FQGNSA. The CDR3 spans 12 residues. The CDR3 bases are TGTGCCAGCAGCTCTACCGCTACCGAGCAGTACCTC. Its protein is CASSSTATEQYL.

The gene calls are TRBV24-1 and TRBJ2-4; D unclear. CDR1 and CDR2 (germline): KGHDR, SFDVKD. The V gene lost 1 base and the J gene lost 8 bases, with 8 bases spanning the gap. This CDR3 has 13 residues. This CDR3 is CATSDFLEDIQYF. The CDR3 bases are TGTGCCACCAGTGATTTCCTCGAGGACATTCAGTACTTC.

The gene calls are TRBV4-3 and TRBJ2-1; 7 bases align to TRBD1. The CDR3 extends over 15 amino acids. The V gene end was trimmed by 4 bases and the J gene end by 7 bases; junction bases not matched to a gene: 10. Germline CDR1 LGHNA, CDR2 YSLEER. The chain's CDR3 is CASSPRQGALNEQFF. The CDR3 nucleotides read TGCGCCAGCAGCCCAAGACAGGGAGCTTTGAATGAGCAGTTCTTC.

This sequence joins TRBV12-3 or TRBV12-4 and TRBJ2-1, with 12 bases identical to TRBD2. Germline trimming cut 3 bases from V and 4 bases from J; bases unmatched to any gene: 10. The CDR3 length is 18 residues. The CDR3 region has the DNA TGTGCCAGCAGTTTGCGAGGACTAGCGGGAAGCCTGTACAATGAGCAGTTCTTC. Encoded protein: CASSLRGLAGSLYNEQFF.

The chain combines TRBV20-1 with TRBJ2-3; D ambiguous. The CDR3 is made up of 12 amino acids. V lost 2 bases, J lost 4 bases, and 7 bases lay in between. Germline V gene data show CDR1 as DFQATT and CDR2 as SNEGSKA (reference sequence). For the CDR3, the DNA is TGCAGTGCTAGAAACGCCCCAGATACGCAGTATTTT. It is translated as CSARNAPDTQYF.

The V and J genes are TRBV6-2 or TRBV6-3 and TRBJ2-5, with D tentatively TRBD2 (7 bases). The V end lost 2 bases, the J end lost 5 bases, and 21 bases lay between the germline ends. Germline V gives CDR1 MNHEY, CDR2 SVGEGT. This CDR3 has 17 residues. DNA for the CDR3: TGTGCCAGCAGTTACACGGGGGCGGGGGCGACGCGGGAGACCCAGTACTTC. Translated: CASSYTGAGATRETQYF.

The V and J genes are TRBV12-3 or TRBV12-4 and TRBJ2-3, with 11 bases lining up with TRBD2. The CDR3 has 14 residues. V lost 6 bases, J lost 4 bases, and 3 bases stayed unmatched. The CDR3 region is CASRLAGGSDTQYF. The CDR3 nucleotides are TGTGCCAGCAGGCTAGCGGGGGGTTCAGATACGCAGTATTTT.

In its sample, this clonotype was seen a few times. The chain combines TRBV7-9 with TRBJ1-2; no reliable D call. This CDR3 has 13 residues. Looked up from germline, CDR1 is SEHNR and CDR2 is FQNEAQ (reference sequence). V dropped 1 base and J dropped 12 bases, with 15 bases sitting between them. CDR3 protein: CASSLDRRQTDTF. For the CDR3, the DNA is TGTGCCAGCAGCTTAGATCGGCGCCAAACGGACACCTTC.

This clonotype was seen many times. Germline and junction disagree at one end, which may indicate a read error. The chain joins TRBV5-1 to TRBJ2-1; TRBD2 aligns across 10 bases. CDR3 length: 15 amino acids. In germline, CDR1 is SGHRS, CDR2 YFSETQ. CDR3 sequence (DNA): TGTGCCAGCAGCTTCCTAGCGGGGGAGGGGAATGAGCAGTTCTTC. It is translated as CASSFLAGEGNEQFF.

The CDR3 spells CASSQDRGFSYNEQFF. As DNA, the CDR3 is TGCGCCAGCAGCCAAGACAGGGGGTTCTCCTACAATGAGCAGTTCTTC. V and J are TRBV5-1 and TRBJ2-1, with TRBD1 matching 9 bases. The CDR3 consists of 16 residues. Germline CDR1 reads SGHRS; CDR2 reads YFSETQ. V dropped 4 bases and J dropped 0; count of bases not matched to a gene: 5.